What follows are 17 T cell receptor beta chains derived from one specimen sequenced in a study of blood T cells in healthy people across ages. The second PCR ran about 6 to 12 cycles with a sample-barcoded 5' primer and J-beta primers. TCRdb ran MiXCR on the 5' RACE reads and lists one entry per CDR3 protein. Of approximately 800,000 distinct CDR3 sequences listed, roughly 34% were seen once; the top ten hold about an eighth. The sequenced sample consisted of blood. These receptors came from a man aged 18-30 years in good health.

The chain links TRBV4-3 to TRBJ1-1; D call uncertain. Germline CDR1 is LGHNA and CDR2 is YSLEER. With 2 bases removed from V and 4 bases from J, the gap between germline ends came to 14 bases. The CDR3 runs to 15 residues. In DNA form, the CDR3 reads TGCGCCAGCAGCCAATCGGGAGGGATGGGCACTGAAGCTTTCTTT. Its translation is CASSQSGGMGTEAFF.

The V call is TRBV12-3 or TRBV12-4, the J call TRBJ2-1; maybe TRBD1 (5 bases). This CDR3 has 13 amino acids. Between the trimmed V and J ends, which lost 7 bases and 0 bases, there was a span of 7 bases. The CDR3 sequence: CASTQGSYNEQFF. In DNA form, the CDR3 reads TGTGCCAGCACCCAGGGCTCCTACAATGAGCAGTTCTTC.

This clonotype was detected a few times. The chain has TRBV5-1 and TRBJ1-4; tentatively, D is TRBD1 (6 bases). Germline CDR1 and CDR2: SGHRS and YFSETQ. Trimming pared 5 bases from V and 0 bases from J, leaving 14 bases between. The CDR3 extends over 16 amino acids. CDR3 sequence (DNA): TGCGCCAGCAGTTTTGGGACAACTTCAACTAATGAAAAACTGTTTTTT. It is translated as CASSFGTTSTNEKLFF.

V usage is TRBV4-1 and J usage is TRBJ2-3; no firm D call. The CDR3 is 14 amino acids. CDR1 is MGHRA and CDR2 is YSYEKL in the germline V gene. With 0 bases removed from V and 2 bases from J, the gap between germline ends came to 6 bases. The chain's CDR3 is CASSQDLYTDTQYF. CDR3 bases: TGCGCCAGCAGCCAAGACCTATACACAGATACGCAGTATTTT.

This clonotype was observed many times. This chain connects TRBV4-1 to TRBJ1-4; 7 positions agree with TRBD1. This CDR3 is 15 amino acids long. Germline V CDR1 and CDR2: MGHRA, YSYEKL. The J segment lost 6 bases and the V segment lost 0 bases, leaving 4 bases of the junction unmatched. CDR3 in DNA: TGCGCCAGCAGCCAAGAAGGAGGGGGCGATGAAAAACTGTTTTTT. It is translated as CASSQEGGGDEKLFF.

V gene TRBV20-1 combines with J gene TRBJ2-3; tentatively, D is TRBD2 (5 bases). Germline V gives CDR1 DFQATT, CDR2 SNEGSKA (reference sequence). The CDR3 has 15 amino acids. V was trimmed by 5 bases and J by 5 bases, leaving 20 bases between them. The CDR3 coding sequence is TGCAGTGCTGTCCGGACTGGGTCCAACATAGATACGCAGTATTTT. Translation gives CSAVRTGSNIDTQYF.

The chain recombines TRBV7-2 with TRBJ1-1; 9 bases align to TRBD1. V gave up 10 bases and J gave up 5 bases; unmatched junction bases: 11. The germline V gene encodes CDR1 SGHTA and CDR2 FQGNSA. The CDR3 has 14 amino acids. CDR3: CAIPRDREYTEAFF. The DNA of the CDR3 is TGTGCCATTCCCCGGGACAGGGAGTATACTGAAGCTTTCTTT.

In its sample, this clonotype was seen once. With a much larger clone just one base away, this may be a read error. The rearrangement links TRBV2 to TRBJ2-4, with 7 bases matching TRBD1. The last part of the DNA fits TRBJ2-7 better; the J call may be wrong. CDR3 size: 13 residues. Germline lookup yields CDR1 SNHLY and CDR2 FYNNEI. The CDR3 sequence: CAGRGTSSDEQYF. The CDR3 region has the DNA TGTGCCGGCAGGGGGACCTCCTCGGACGAGCAGTACTTC.

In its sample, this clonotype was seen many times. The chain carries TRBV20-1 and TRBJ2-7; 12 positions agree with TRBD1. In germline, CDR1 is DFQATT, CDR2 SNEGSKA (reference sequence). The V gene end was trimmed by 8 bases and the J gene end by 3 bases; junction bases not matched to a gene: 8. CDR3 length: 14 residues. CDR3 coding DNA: TGCAGTACCCCCGGGACAGGGGGCGTCTACGAGCAGTACTTC. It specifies CSTPGTGGVYEQYF.

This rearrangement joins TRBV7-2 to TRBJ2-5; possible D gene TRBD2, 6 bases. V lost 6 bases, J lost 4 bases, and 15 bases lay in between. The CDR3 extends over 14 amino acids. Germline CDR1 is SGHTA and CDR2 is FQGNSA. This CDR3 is CASSPAGGLETQYF. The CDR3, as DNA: TGTGCCAGCAGTCCCGCCGGAGGGCTAGAGACCCAGTACTTC. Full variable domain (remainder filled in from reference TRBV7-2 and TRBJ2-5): GAGVSQSPSNKVTEKGKDVELRCDPISGHTALYWYRQSLGQGLEFLIYFQGNSAPDKSGLPSDRFSAERTGGSVSTLTIQRTQQEDSAVYLCASSPAGGLETQYFGPGTRLLVL.

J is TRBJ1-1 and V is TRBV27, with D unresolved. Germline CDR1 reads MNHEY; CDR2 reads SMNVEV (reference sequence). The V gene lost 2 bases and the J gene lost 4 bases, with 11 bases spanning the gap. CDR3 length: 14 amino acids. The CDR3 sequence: CASSLVGFGTEAFF. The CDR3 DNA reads TGTGCCAGCAGTTTAGTGGGGTTTGGCACTGAAGCTTTCTTT.

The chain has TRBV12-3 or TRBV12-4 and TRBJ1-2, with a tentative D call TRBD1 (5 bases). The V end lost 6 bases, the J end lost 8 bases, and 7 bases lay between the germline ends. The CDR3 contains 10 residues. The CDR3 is CASSEGGYTF. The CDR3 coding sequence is TGTGCCAGCAGCGAGGGGGGCTACACCTTC.

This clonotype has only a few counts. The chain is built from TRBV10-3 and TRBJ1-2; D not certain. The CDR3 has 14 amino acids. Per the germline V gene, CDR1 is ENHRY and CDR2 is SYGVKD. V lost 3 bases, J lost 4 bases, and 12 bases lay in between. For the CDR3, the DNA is TGTGCCATCAGTGATCTCCTCGGGAGCTATGGCTACACCTTC. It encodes CAISDLLGSYGYTF.

CDR3 in amino acids: CASSLVLWDRGDTQYF. The CDR3 region has the DNA TGTGCCAGCAGCTTAGTTCTCTGGGACAGGGGAGATACGCAGTATTTT. The V gene is TRBV7-2, the J gene TRBJ2-3, with TRBD1 matching 10 bases. CDR3 size: 16 residues. Per the germline V gene, CDR1 is SGHTA and CDR2 is FQGNSA. Trimming at V came to 1 base and at J to 5 bases, leaving 6 bases not matched to a gene.

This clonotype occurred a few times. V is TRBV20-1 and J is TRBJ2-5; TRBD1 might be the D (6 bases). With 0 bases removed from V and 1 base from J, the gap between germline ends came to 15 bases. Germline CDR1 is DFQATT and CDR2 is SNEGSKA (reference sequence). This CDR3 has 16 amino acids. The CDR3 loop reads CSARDLVRGPQETQYF. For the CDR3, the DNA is TGCAGTGCTAGAGATCTCGTCAGGGGTCCCCAAGAGACCCAGTACTTC.

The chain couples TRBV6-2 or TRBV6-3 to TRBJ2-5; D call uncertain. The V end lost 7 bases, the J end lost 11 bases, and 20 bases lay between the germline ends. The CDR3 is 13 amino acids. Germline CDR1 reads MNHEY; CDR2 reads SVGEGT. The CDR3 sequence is CASKTGLSHEQYF. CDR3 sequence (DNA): TGTGCCAGCAAGACGGGCTTAAGTCATGAGCAGTACTTC.

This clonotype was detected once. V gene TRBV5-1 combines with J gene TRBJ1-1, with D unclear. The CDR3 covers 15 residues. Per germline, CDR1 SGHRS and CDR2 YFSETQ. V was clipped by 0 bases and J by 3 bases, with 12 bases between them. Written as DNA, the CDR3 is TGCGCCAGCAGCTTGGTCGGAGGGCTGTACACTGAAGCTTTCTTT. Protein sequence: CASSLVGGLYTEAFF.